This T cell receptor (beta chain) was captured by sequencing in a study of regulatory T cells in long-lasting Graves disease. This clonotype showed up just a few times. To make TCR beta libraries, researchers used iRepertoire HTBI primers and Arm-PCR of CDR3 regions. TCRdb independently ran MiXCR on the multiplex PCR reads; one entry per CDR3 protein. The sample shows approximately 230,000 distinct CDR3 sequences, 15% to 20% of them seen only once. This CDR3 is built from 13 residues. The germline gives CDR1 SGDLS, CDR2 YYNGEE. The V gene lost 4 bases and the J gene lost 4 bases, with 12 bases spanning the gap. Time point reported: newly diagnosed GD, antithyroid drugs for less than 3 months. The TCR library was prepared using RNA isolated from PBMCs.

The sequence came from a female donor with Graves disease. The genes are TRBV9 and TRBJ2-7, with a possible D match to TRBD2 (5 bases). Sequencing used peripheral blood mononuclear cells (PBMCs), obtained at new diagnosis, from a patient treated with antithyroid drugs. For the CDR3, the DNA is TGTGCCAGCAGCATCGGGAATCCTTACGAGCAGTACTTC. It encodes CASSIGNPYEQYF.